Each of the 32 T cell receptor beta chains below was sequenced from the same sample in a study of cytomegalovirus exposure and HLA in healthy donors (dated by TCRdb to 2016 to 2017). Libraries were prepared through the immunoSEQ multiplex PCR assay. For the multiplex PCR, a mixture combining 60 forward primers for TCR Vbeta segments and 13 reverse primers for TCR Jbeta segments was used. Sourced from immuneACCESS, this table was stored by TCRdb with only in-frame sequences that have V and J called. A share of the clones is absent; for the studies checked, an unresolved V gene accounts for under half, and the remainder has no known explanation. This sample lists about 180,000 clones; around 83% were detected once. The top ten hold more than 0.95% of the sample. Sequencing used PBMCs. The origin of the receptors is a girl aged 2-10 years in good health and CMV-seropositive.

This clone was found a few times. V and J are TRBV19 and TRBJ1-1, with unresolved D. This CDR3 is 13 amino acids long. Trimming took 3 bases from V and 4 from J, leaving 9 bases between them. Germline V lookup: CDR1 LNHDA, CDR2 SQIVND (reference sequence). CDR3: CASSMGQVTEAFF. The CDR3 DNA sequence: TGTGCCAGTAGTATGGGTCAGGTCACTGAAGCTTTCTTT.

The chain recombines TRBV13 with TRBJ2-3; 14 bases agree with TRBD2. This CDR3 contains 23 residues. Germline V gene data show CDR1 as PRHDT and CDR2 as FYEKMQ (reference sequence). The V and J ends lost 3 bases and 2 bases, in that order; junction bases with no gene match: 22. CDR3: CASSFLTSGGDKLAPKLTDTQYF. DNA for the CDR3: TGTGCCAGCAGCTTCTTGACTAGCGGGGGGGACAAGCTAGCTCCGAAACTCACAGATACGCAGTATTTT.

The V gene is TRBV5-4, the J gene TRBJ2-7, with D perhaps TRBD1 (5 bases). The CDR3 contains 17 residues. Germline values: CDR1 SGHNT, CDR2 YYREEE (reference sequence). V gave up 1 base and J gave up 4 bases, with 21 bases separating them. CDR3 in amino acids: CASSLIMGLDREYEQYF. The DNA of the CDR3 is TGTGCCAGCAGCTTGATTATGGGTTTAGACAGAGAATACGAGCAGTACTTC.

This chain uses TRBV9 with TRBJ2-7, with D unresolved. Germline V gene sequence: CDR1 SGDLS, CDR2 YYNGEE. There are 15 residues in the CDR3. Trimming removed 4 bases from V and 1 base from J, with 15 bases in between. This chain's CDR3 is CASSQPGSPSYEQYF. The CDR3 region has the DNA TGTGCCAGCAGCCAGCCAGGTAGTCCGTCCTACGAGCAGTACTTC.

This chain connects TRBV7-9 to TRBJ2-1, with 11 bases lining up with TRBD2. Germline V gene sequence: CDR1 SEHNR, CDR2 FQNEAQ (reference sequence). This CDR3 has 14 residues. Trimming at V came to 5 bases and at J to 9 bases, leaving 6 bases not matched to a gene. The CDR3 nucleotides are TGTGCCAGCAGCCCGACTAGCGGGGCGCCTGAGCAGTTCTTC. Translation gives CASSPTSGAPEQFF.

The CDR3 DNA sequence: TGTGCCAGCAGTTTTTATCGGGGAGGGGAGCAGTTCTTC. It encodes CASSFYRGGEQFF. This chain uses TRBV28 with TRBJ2-1, with 7 bases that match TRBD2. Unmatched junction bases numbered 6, after V lost 3 bases and J lost 10 bases. The CDR3 is 13 amino acids. Germline lookup yields CDR1 MDHEN and CDR2 SYDVKM.

V usage is TRBV5-1 and J usage is TRBJ2-2; tentatively, D is TRBD1 (6 bases). Per the germline V gene, CDR1 is SGHRS and CDR2 is YFSETQ. The V gene lost 3 bases and the J gene lost 6 bases, with 9 bases spanning the gap. The CDR3 runs to 13 residues. The DNA of the CDR3 is TGCGCCAGCAGCTCACAGGGATCCGGGGAGCTGTTTTTT. This gives the protein CASSSQGSGELFF.

This chain links TRBV25-1 with TRBJ2-5; D is unresolved. Looked up from germline, CDR1 is MGHDK and CDR2 is SYGVNS. The CDR3 extends over 11 amino acids. V shed 11 bases and J shed 5 bases, with 12 bases lying between them. The chain's CDR3 is CASYSMETQYF. As DNA, the CDR3 is TGTGCCTCTTACTCAATGGAGACCCAGTACTTC.

Comment on this clone: This same CDR3 is encoded by further DNA sequences in the sample. This chain links TRBV9 with TRBJ1-3; D is ambiguous. V lost 2 bases and J 0 bases, leaving 6 bases between the germline ends. Germline V gives CDR1 SGDLS, CDR2 YYNGEE. This CDR3 contains 14 residues. The CDR3 loop is CASSVGSSGNTIYF. The CDR3 nucleotides are TGTGCCAGCAGCGTCGGGTCCTCTGGAAACACCATATATTTT.

This clone showed up just a few times. The rearrangement uses TRBV5-4 and TRBJ2-7; D gene ambiguous. V lost 0 bases and J lost 7, with 11 bases in between. Germline V gene sequence: CDR1 SGHNT, CDR2 YYREEE (reference sequence). There are 13 residues in the CDR3. CDR3 DNA sequence: TGTGCCAGCAGCTTGGAGTTCCTCGGGGAGCAGTACTTC. It codes for CASSLEFLGEQYF.

This chain connects TRBV5-4 to TRBJ2-1; D is possibly TRBD2 (5 bases). CDR1 and CDR2 (germline): SGHNT, YYREEE (reference sequence). V gave up 3 bases and J gave up 2 bases, with 9 bases separating them. The CDR3 contains 14 residues. CDR3 coding DNA: TGTGCCAGCAGCTGGGGAGCGACCTACAATGAGCAGTTCTTC. Protein product: CASSWGATYNEQFF.

The CDR3 sequence: CASSKTFTDTQYF. The DNA for the CDR3 is TGTGCCAGCAGCAAGACTTTCACAGATACGCAGTATTTT. The chain carries TRBV9 and TRBJ2-3; the D is unclear. Looked up from germline, CDR1 is SGDLS and CDR2 is YYNGEE. The CDR3 runs 13 residues. V gave up 4 bases and J gave up 2 bases, with 8 bases separating them.

The chain has TRBV11-3 and TRBJ1-2; D uncertain. Germline assignment: CDR1 SGHNT and CDR2 YENEEA. This CDR3 has 14 amino acids. With 1 base removed from V and 2 bases from J, the gap between germline ends came to 8 bases. CDR3 loop: CASSLGPGNYGYTF. CDR3 DNA sequence: TGTGCCAGCAGCTTAGGTCCAGGCAACTATGGCTACACCTTC.

The gene calls are TRBV7-3 and TRBJ2-3; 11 bases line up with TRBD1. The J segment lost 5 bases and the V segment lost 5 bases, leaving 3 bases of the junction unmatched. The CDR3 totals 14 residues. Germline lookup yields CDR1 SGHTA and CDR2 FQGTGA. In nucleotides, the CDR3 is TGTGCCAGCAGCCCTGGGACAGGGGGAGATACGCAGTATTTT. Translating it yields CASSPGTGGDTQYF.

CDR3 in amino acids: CASSRGNRDTYQPQHF. The CDR3 DNA reads TGTGCCAGTAGTAGGGGGAACCGGGACACCTATCAGCCCCAGCATTTT. The chain links TRBV19 to TRBJ1-5; perhaps TRBD1 as D (6 bases). CDR3 length equals 16 residues. Trimming cost V 4 bases and J 5 bases, with 18 bases left between them. The V gene's germline CDR1 is LNHDA and CDR2 SQIVND (reference sequence).

The sample holds one count of this clone. The genes are TRBV28 and TRBJ2-7; 9 bases fit TRBD2. The CDR3 totals 17 residues. Per the germline V gene, CDR1 is MDHEN and CDR2 is SYDVKM. Trimming took 2 bases from V and 6 from J; bases not matched to a gene: 14. The CDR3 bases are TGTGCCAGCAGTTTACGTAATAGCGGGAGACCTCGAGCCGAGCAGTACTTC. This encodes CASSLRNSGRPRAEQYF.

This clone appeared a single time. In nucleotides, the CDR3 is TGTGCCTGGAGTGTACCCCCCACACAGGGCAGCCTCAAAGAGACCCAGTACTTC. Its protein is CAWSVPPTQGSLKETQYF. The V and J genes are TRBV30 and TRBJ2-5; TRBD1 might be the D (6 bases). Trimming pared 0 bases from V and 3 bases from J, leaving 23 bases between. Germline V lookup: CDR1 GTSNPN, CDR2 SVGIG (reference sequence). The CDR3 has 18 amino acids. Based on the CDR3 plus reference TRBV30 and TRBJ2-5, the full variable domain is SQTIHQWPATLVQPVGSPLSLECTVEGTSNPNLYWYRQAAGRGLQLLFYSVGIGQISSEVPQNLSASRPQDRQFILSSKKLLLSDSGFYLCAWSVPPTQGSLKETQYFGPGTRLLVL.

The V and J genes are TRBV16 and TRBJ1-1, with D unclear. V was trimmed by 4 bases and J by 8 bases, leaving 8 bases between them. Germline CDR1 KGHSY, CDR2 FQNENV. CDR3 length equals 11 residues. CDR3 residues: CASSPSREAFF. The CDR3 DNA follows: TGTGCCAGCAGCCCCTCCAGAGAAGCTTTCTTT.

The chain couples TRBV27 to TRBJ1-2; 8 nucleotides match TRBD1. Germline trimming cut 6 bases from V and 7 bases from J; bases unmatched to any gene: 7. CDR3 length: 13 residues. CDR1 and CDR2 (germline): MNHEY, SMNVEV (reference sequence). The CDR3 reads CASSSDRGAGYTF. CDR3 nucleotide sequence: TGTGCCAGCAGCTCCGACAGGGGAGCTGGCTACACCTTC.

The V call is TRBV7-2, the J call TRBJ2-1; 9 bases agree with TRBD2. The V gene end was trimmed by 5 bases and the J gene end by 6 bases; junction bases not matched to a gene: 8. The CDR3 covers 15 residues. In germline, CDR1 is SGHTA, CDR2 FQGNSA. CDR3 sequence reads: CASSLGTSNLNEQFF. For the CDR3, the DNA is TGTGCCAGCAGCCTCGGGACTAGCAATCTCAATGAGCAGTTCTTC.

This rearrangement joins TRBV5-1 to TRBJ2-7; D is uncertain. The V end lost 3 bases, the J end lost 0 bases, and 10 bases lay between the germline ends. CDR3 size: 14 residues. The germline gives CDR1 SGHRS, CDR2 YFSETQ. In nucleotides, the CDR3 is TGCGCCAGCAGCTCTCTACCTCGCTCCTACGAGCAGTACTTC. Translated, it gives CASSSLPRSYEQYF.

In its sample, this clone was seen a few times. The gene calls are TRBV4-1 and TRBJ1-1; D not certain. The CDR3 sequence is 15 residues long. The V end lost 0 bases, the J end lost 1 base, and 9 bases lay between the germline ends. Germline CDR1 is MGHRA and CDR2 is YSYEKL. The DNA for the CDR3 is TGCGCCAGCAGCCAAGACCAATCCAGGAACACTGAAGCTTTCTTT. Translation: CASSQDQSRNTEAFF.

The chain is built from TRBV11-2 and TRBJ1-2, with D unclear. CDR1 and CDR2 (germline): SGHAT, FQNNGV. Trimming shortened V by 4 bases and J by 0 bases, and 15 bases separated the two germline ends. This CDR3 region has 16 residues. This chain's CDR3 is CASSSMRTFSNYGYTF. The DNA for the CDR3 is TGTGCCAGCAGCTCTATGCGGACTTTTTCTAACTATGGCTACACCTTC.

The rearrangement uses TRBV6-1 and TRBJ1-2, with 10 nucleotides matching TRBD1. The CDR3 is made up of 15 amino acids. With V trimmed by 1 base and J by 5 bases, 4 bases remained unmatched. Looked up from germline, CDR1 is MNHNS and CDR2 is SASEGT. CDR3 protein: CASSEVGGQGYGYTF. Here the CDR3 DNA reads TGTGCCAGCAGTGAAGTCGGGGGACAGGGGTATGGCTACACCTTC.

This chain connects TRBV30 to TRBJ2-3; D unresolved. V lost 3 bases to trimming and J lost 0 bases, with 7 bases between them. Germline assignment: CDR1 GTSNPN and CDR2 SVGIG (reference sequence). The length of the CDR3 is 13 residues. CDR3 in amino acids: CAWSSQSTDTQYF. CDR3 in DNA: TGTGCCTGGAGCTCCCAGAGCACAGATACGCAGTATTTT.

The rearrangement joins TRBV4-1 to TRBJ1-4, with 9 bases fitting TRBD1. The trim removed 4 bases at V and 10 bases at J, leaving 13 bases unmatched. This CDR3 is built from 16 residues. Germline-derived CDR1 and CDR2 are MGHRA and YSYEKL. CDR3 amino acids: CASSRRTGEGSGKLFF. Written as DNA, the CDR3 is TGCGCCAGCAGCCGCAGGACAGGGGAAGGTAGCGGAAAACTGTTTTTT.

This clone was found a few times. The chain combines TRBV5-1 with TRBJ1-1; the D is unclear. V dropped 1 base and J dropped 6 bases, with 10 bases sitting between them. This CDR3 has 13 amino acids. Germline values: CDR1 SGHRS, CDR2 YFSETQ. The CDR3: CASSLTVGAEAFF. CDR3 sequence (DNA): TGCGCCAGCAGCTTGACAGTCGGCGCTGAAGCTTTCTTT.

The chain carries TRBV27 and TRBJ2-2; D might be TRBD1 (5 bases). Trimming cost V 2 bases and J 4 bases, with 8 bases left between them. This CDR3 is 14 amino acids long. Germline V gene lookup returns CDR1 MNHEY and CDR2 SMNVEV (reference sequence). The CDR3 loop reads CASSLQGSTGELFF. Here the CDR3 DNA reads TGTGCCAGCAGTTTACAGGGTAGCACCGGGGAGCTGTTTTTT.

As DNA, the CDR3 is TGTGCCACCAGCGTTAGCGGCCTCTCCCCAAATGAGCAGTTCTTC. Translation gives CATSVSGLSPNEQFF. The chain has TRBV15 and TRBJ2-1, with a tentative D call TRBD2 (6 bases). Per the germline V gene, CDR1 is LNHNV and CDR2 is YYDKDF (reference sequence). V lost 5 bases and J lost 7, with 18 bases in between. The CDR3 loop spans 15 amino acids.

This chain connects TRBV19 to TRBJ2-5, with D perhaps TRBD2 (5 bases). This CDR3 is 14 amino acids long. V lost 6 bases to trimming and J lost 2 bases, with 13 bases between them. The V gene's germline CDR1 is LNHDA and CDR2 SQIVND (reference sequence). Here the CDR3 reads CASSQNTGQETQYF. The CDR3 bases are TGTGCCAGTAGCCAGAATACGGGGCAAGAGACCCAGTACTTC. The full variable domain, with the rest looked up from reference TRBV19 and TRBJ2-5, is DGGITQSPKYLFRKEGQNVTLSCEQNLNHDAMYWYRQDPGQGLRLIYYSQIVNDFQKGDIAEGYSVSREKKESFPLTVTSAQKNPTAFYLCASSQNTGQETQYFGPGTRLLVL.

The genes are TRBV27 and TRBJ1-4; the D is unclear. CDR1 is MNHEY, CDR2 SMNVEV, per germline (reference sequence). The V gene lost 2 bases and the J gene lost 3 bases, with 7 bases spanning the gap. The CDR3 covers 14 residues. CDR3 amino acids: CASSLGPPNEKLFF. In DNA, the CDR3 is TGTGCCAGCAGTTTAGGGCCCCCTAATGAAAAACTGTTTTTT.

The chain carries TRBV2 and TRBJ1-2; D not certain. This CDR3 has 13 amino acids. V was trimmed by 4 bases and J by 8 bases, leaving 14 bases between them. Germline V CDR1 and CDR2: SNHLY, FYNNEI. Here the CDR3 reads CASSGPNGRGYTF. The CDR3, as DNA: TGTGCCAGCAGTGGTCCCAACGGGAGGGGCTACACCTTC. Full variable domain (rest looked up from reference TRBV2 and TRBJ1-2): EPEVTQTPSHQVTQMGQEVILRCVPISNHLYFYWYRQILGQKVEFLVSFYNNEISEKSEIFDDQFSVERPDGSNFTLKIRSTKLEDSAMYFCASSGPNGRGYTFGSGTRLTVV.